This T cell receptor beta chain was retrieved from a study of T cell repertoires in cytomegalovirus infection. For the study at large: Evidence of both CMV infection and a matching HLA type came from public TCR beta signatures. Study outcomes and limitations: CMV-specific HLA-C-restricted TCR beta clonotypes dominated the ex vivo response. The cumulative frequency of public TCR beta families distinguished individuals who carried CMV together with the relevant HLA.

One entry per CDR3 protein, called by TCRdb with MiXCR from the reads. The data show about 250,000 distinct CDR3 sequences, 9% to 15% seen once. Regarding this clonotype: Its antigen is unknown.

Trimming removed 6 bases at V and 0 bases at J, with 15 bases between. Germline V gives CDR1 MNHNY, CDR2 SVGAGI (reference sequence). This CDR3 contains 16 residues. The clonotype originates from a human donor in good health (CMV status not recorded). Some clones in this sample may be carry-over from other donors' samples. Material for sequencing was PBMCs. The chain employs TRBV6-6 and TRBJ2-1, with D possibly matching TRBD2 (5 bases). The CDR3: CASRYSSSLSYNEQFF. CDR3 coding DNA: TGTGCCAGCAGATATAGCTCTAGCCTCTCCTACAATGAGCAGTTCTTC.